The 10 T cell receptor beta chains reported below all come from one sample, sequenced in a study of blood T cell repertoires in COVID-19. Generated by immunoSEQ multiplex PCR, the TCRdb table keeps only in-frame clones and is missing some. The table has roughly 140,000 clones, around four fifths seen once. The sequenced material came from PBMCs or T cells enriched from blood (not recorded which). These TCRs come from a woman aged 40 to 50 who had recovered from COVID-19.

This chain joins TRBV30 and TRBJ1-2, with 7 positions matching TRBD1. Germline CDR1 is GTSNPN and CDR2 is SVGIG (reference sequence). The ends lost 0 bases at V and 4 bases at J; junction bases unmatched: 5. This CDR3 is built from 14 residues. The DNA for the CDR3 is TGTGCCTGGAGTGTACAAGACAGGGTCTATGGCTACACCTTC. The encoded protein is CAWSVQDRVYGYTF.

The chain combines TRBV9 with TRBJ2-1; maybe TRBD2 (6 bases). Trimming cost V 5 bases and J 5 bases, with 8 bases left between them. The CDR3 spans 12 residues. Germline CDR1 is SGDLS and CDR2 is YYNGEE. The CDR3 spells CASRGGDNEQFF. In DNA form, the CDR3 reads TGTGCCAGCAGGGGGGGTGACAATGAGCAGTTCTTC.

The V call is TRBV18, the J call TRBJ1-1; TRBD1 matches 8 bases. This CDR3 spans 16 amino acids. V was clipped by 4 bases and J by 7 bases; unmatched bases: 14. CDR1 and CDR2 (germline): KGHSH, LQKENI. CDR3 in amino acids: CASSRDLLRTGIEAFF. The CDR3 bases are TGTGCCAGCTCACGGGATTTGCTCAGGACAGGGATTGAAGCTTTCTTT.

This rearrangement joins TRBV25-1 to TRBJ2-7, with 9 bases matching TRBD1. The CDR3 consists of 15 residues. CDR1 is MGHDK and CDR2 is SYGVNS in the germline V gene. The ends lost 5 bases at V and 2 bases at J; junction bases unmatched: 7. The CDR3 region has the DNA TGTGCCAGCAGTTACCAGGGACAGGGTACCTACGAGCAGTACTTC. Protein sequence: CASSYQGQGTYEQYF.

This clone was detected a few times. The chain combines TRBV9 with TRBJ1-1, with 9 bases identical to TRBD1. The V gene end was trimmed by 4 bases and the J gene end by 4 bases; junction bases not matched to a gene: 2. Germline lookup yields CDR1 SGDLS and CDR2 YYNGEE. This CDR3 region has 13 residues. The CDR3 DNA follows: TGTGCCAGCAGCAGACAGGGGGTCACTGAAGCTTTCTTT. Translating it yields CASSRQGVTEAFF.

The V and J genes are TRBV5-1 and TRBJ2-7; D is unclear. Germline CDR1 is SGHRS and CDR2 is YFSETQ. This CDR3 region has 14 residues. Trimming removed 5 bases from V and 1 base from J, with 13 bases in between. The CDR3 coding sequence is TGCGCCAGCAGAGATACTAAAAATTCCTACGAGCAGTACTTC. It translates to CASRDTKNSYEQYF.

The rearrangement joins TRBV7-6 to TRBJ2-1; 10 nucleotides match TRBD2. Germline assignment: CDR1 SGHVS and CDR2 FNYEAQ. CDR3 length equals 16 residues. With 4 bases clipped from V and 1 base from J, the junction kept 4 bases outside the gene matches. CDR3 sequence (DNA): TGTGCCAGCAGCTCCCCGGGACTAGCGTCCTACAATGAGCAGTTCTTC. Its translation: CASSSPGLASYNEQFF.

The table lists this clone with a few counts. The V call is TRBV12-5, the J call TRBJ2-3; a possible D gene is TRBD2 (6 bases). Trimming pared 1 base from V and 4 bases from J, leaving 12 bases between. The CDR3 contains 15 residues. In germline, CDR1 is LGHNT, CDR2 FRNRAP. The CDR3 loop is CASGLGARGSDTQYF. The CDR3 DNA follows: TGTGCTAGTGGTTTGGGGGCCCGGGGGTCAGATACGCAGTATTTT.

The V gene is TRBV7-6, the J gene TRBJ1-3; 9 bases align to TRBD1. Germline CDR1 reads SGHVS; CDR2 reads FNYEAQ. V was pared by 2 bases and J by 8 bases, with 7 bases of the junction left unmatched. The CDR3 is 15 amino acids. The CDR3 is CASSLRGTGWDTIYF. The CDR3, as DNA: TGTGCCAGCAGCTTAAGAGGGACAGGGTGGGACACCATATATTTT.

The CDR3 is CASSLAGLAGGGQYF. CDR3 DNA sequence: TGTGCCAGCAGCTTAGCAGGACTAGCGGGGGGCGGGCAGTACTTC. The chain employs TRBV13 and TRBJ2-7; 14 bases agree with TRBD2. The CDR3 sequence is 15 residues long. Germline V gene sequence: CDR1 PRHDT, CDR2 FYEKMQ (reference sequence). V was clipped by 1 base and J by 9 bases; unmatched bases: 5.